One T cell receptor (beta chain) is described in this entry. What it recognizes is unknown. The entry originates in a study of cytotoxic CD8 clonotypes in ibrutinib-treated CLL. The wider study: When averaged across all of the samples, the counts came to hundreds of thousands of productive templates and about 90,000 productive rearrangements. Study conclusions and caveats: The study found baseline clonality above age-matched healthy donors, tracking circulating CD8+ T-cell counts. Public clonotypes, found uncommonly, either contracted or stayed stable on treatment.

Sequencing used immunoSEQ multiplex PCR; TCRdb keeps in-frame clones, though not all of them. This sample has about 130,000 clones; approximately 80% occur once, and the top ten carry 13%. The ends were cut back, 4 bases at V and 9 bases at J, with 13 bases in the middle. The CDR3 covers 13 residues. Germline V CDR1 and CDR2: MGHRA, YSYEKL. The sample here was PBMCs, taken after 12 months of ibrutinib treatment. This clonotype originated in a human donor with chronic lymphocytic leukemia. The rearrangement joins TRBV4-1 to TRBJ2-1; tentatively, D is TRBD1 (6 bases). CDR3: CASSLRQVGEQFF. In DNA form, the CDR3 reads TGCGCCAGCAGCCTCCGACAGGTCGGTGAGCAGTTCTTC.